This T cell receptor (beta chain) was recorded in a study of blood T cell repertoires in COVID-19. Using immunoSEQ multiplex PCR, the repertoire was profiled, and TCRdb retains in-frame clones only, with some absent. The table includes 240,000 or so clones, about 80% detected once. This clone has a handful of counts. Germline loops: CDR1 LNHDA, CDR2 SQIVND (reference sequence). J gave up 0 bases and V 8 bases, and 11 bases lay outside the gene matches. The CDR3 is made up of 16 amino acids. The material sequenced was peripheral blood. The sequence was obtained from a man in his thirties or forties who had recovered from COVID-19. This chain uses TRBV19 with TRBJ1-2; 8 bases fit TRBD1. CDR3 sequence reads: CASGDRGRGANYGYTF. As DNA, the CDR3 is TGTGCCAGTGGAGACAGGGGAAGGGGAGCTAACTATGGCTACACCTTC.